These 28 T cell receptor beta chains share one sample of origin, sequenced in a study of T cell responses to AZD1222 COVID-19 vaccine. Only in-frame clones appear in the TCRdb table, and some are missing; sequencing was by immunoSEQ multiplex PCR. The sample carries roughly 130,000 clones, 80% to 90% recorded once. The material was peripheral blood, obtained on day 0 of AZD1222 vaccination. These receptors originate from an adult in good health.

This clone was observed a single time. V is TRBV6-4 and J is TRBJ2-6; perhaps TRBD1 as D (5 bases). Trimming shortened V by 3 bases and J by 0 bases, and 6 bases separated the two germline ends. Germline assignment: CDR1 MRHNA and CDR2 SNTAGT. CDR3 length equals 15 residues. The CDR3 region is CASSEDNSGANVLTF. The CDR3 DNA reads as TGTGCCAGCAGTGAGGACAACTCTGGGGCCAACGTCCTGACTTTC.

J is TRBJ2-7 and V is TRBV19; D call uncertain. The CDR3 has 13 residues. V lost 5 bases and J 2 bases, leaving 10 bases between the germline ends. Germline V gives CDR1 LNHDA, CDR2 SQIVND (reference sequence). The CDR3 region has the DNA TGTGCCAGTAGTGTTGGGCCGCCCTACGAGCAGTACTTC. Amino acid sequence: CASSVGPPYEQYF.

This chain joins TRBV6-5 and TRBJ1-1; D may be TRBD1 (5 bases). The length of the CDR3 is 15 residues. The germline V and J ends were trimmed by 6 bases and 4 bases, with 18 bases remaining between them. Per germline, CDR1 MNHEY and CDR2 SVGAGI. The CDR3 loop reads CASSSFRGRITEAFF. CDR3 DNA sequence: TGTGCCAGCAGCTCGTTCCGGGGGAGGATCACTGAAGCTTTCTTT.

The J gene is TRBJ1-1, the V gene TRBV5-1, with D uncertain. The germline V gene has CDR1 SGHRS and CDR2 YFSETQ. Trimming took off 2 bases at V and 1 base at J, with 12 bases between the two ends. The CDR3 extends over 15 amino acids. CDR3 residues: CASSFGQPQNTEAFF. DNA for the CDR3: TGCGCCAGCAGCTTTGGCCAACCCCAGAACACTGAAGCTTTCTTT.

J is TRBJ1-6 and V is TRBV19; perhaps TRBD1 as D (5 bases). Trimming shortened V by 3 bases and J by 9 bases, and 12 bases separated the two germline ends. Per the germline V gene, CDR1 is LNHDA and CDR2 is SQIVND (reference sequence). CDR3 size: 14 residues. The CDR3 nucleotides read TGTGCCAGTAGTATTCCGGGGGAGGCTTCACCCCTCCACTTT. This translates into CASSIPGEASPLHF. Drawing the rest from reference TRBV19 and TRBJ1-6, the complete variable domain is DGGITQSPKYLFRKEGQNVTLSCEQNLNHDAMYWYRQDPGQGLRLIYYSQIVNDFQKGDIAEGYSVSREKKESFPLTVTSAQKNPTAFYLCASSIPGEASPLHFGNGTRLTVT.

The chain is built from TRBV30 and TRBJ1-3; D is possibly TRBD1 (6 bases). V was shortened by 3 bases and J by 3 bases, with 12 bases between the two germline ends. The CDR3 runs 14 residues. The germline CDR1 and CDR2 sequences are GTSNPN and SVGIG (reference sequence). The CDR3 protein is CAWRAGGHGNTIYF. The CDR3 DNA is TGTGCCTGGAGGGCGGGGGGGCATGGAAACACCATATATTTT.

This clone was observed a few times. The V and J genes are TRBV7-2 and TRBJ2-1, with 7 nucleotides matching TRBD2. V lost 5 bases and J lost 8; bases outside the gene matches: 15. The CDR3 consists of 16 residues. Per germline, CDR1 SGHTA and CDR2 FQGNSA. In DNA form, the CDR3 reads TGTGCCAGCAGCACAGCTAGCGGACGCTCGACGTATGAGCAGTTCTTC. Translated: CASSTASGRSTYEQFF.

The J gene is TRBJ1-5, the V gene TRBV2; D is ambiguous. The V end lost 2 bases, the J end lost 5 bases, and 7 bases lay between the germline ends. Germline-derived CDR1 and CDR2 are SNHLY and FYNNEI. CDR3 length: 13 residues. In nucleotides, the CDR3 is TGTGCCAGCAGTGAATATGGGTATCAGCCCCAGCATTTT. This encodes CASSEYGYQPQHF.

The chain joins TRBV7-2 to TRBJ2-3; 9 bases match TRBD2. In germline, CDR1 is SGHTA, CDR2 FQGNSA. The V and J ends lost 3 bases and 5 bases, in that order; junction bases with no gene match: 9. The CDR3 runs to 16 residues. The CDR3: CASSFSSGGPRDTQYF. The CDR3 region has the DNA TGTGCCAGCAGCTTCTCGAGCGGGGGGCCACGAGATACGCAGTATTTT.

The chain links TRBV19 to TRBJ1-6; 9 bases are shared with TRBD1. CDR1 is LNHDA and CDR2 is SQIVND in the germline V gene (reference sequence). J lost 9 bases, V lost 1 base, and 7 bases had no gene match. This CDR3 region has 16 residues. The DNA of the CDR3 is TGTGCCAGTAGTATAGCTGTGACAGGGGGTCTTTCACCCCTCCACTTT. The encoded protein is CASSIAVTGGLSPLHF.

The gene calls are TRBV4-3 and TRBJ2-2, with 7 bases that match TRBD1. Germline CDR1 and CDR2: LGHNA and YSLEER. The CDR3 consists of 16 residues. J gave up 2 bases and V 3 bases, and 6 bases lay outside the gene matches. Here the CDR3 reads CASSQQGTVNTGELFF. The DNA of the CDR3 is TGCGCCAGCAGCCAGCAGGGGACAGTAAACACCGGGGAGCTGTTTTTT.

The CDR3 here is CASSQALTGVDNQPQHF. The DNA of the CDR3 is TGCGCCAGCAGCCAAGCCCTTACAGGGGTCGACAATCAGCCCCAGCATTTT. The chain has TRBV4-1 and TRBJ1-5, with 7 bases matching TRBD1. Germline lookup yields CDR1 MGHRA and CDR2 YSYEKL. Unmatched junction bases numbered 9, after V lost 1 base and J lost 3 bases. The CDR3 spans 17 residues.

The chain joins TRBV7-3 to TRBJ1-6; D is uncertain. CDR3 length equals 14 residues. V lost 1 base and J 8 bases, leaving 9 bases between the germline ends. Germline assignment: CDR1 SGHTA and CDR2 FQGTGA. The CDR3 DNA follows: TGTGCCAGCAGCTTAATTGAGTTGGATTCACCCCTCCACTTT. Translation: CASSLIELDSPLHF.

This clone occurred a few times. The J gene is TRBJ1-6, the V gene TRBV7-6; 8 bases are a match to TRBD1. The length of the CDR3 is 14 residues. Germline CDR1 and CDR2: SGHVS and FNYEAQ. V lost 3 bases, J lost 12 bases, and 7 bases stayed unmatched. CDR3 DNA sequence: TGTGCCAGCAGCTTGGACGACAGGGGAGGACCCCTCCACTTT. Its translation is CASSLDDRGGPLHF. Using reference TRBV7-6 and TRBJ1-6 for the parts outside the CDR3, the full variable domain is GAGVSQSPRYKVTKRGQDVALRCDPISGHVSLYWYRQALGQGPEFLTYFNYEAQQDKSGLPNDRFSAERPEGSISTLTIQRTEQRDSAMYRCASSLDDRGGPLHFGNGTRLTVT.

The V call is TRBV19, the J call TRBJ2-7; D might be TRBD1 (5 bases). Trimming shortened V by 5 bases and J by 5 bases, and 13 bases separated the two germline ends. The CDR3 runs to 13 residues. Germline assignment: CDR1 LNHDA and CDR2 SQIVND (reference sequence). DNA of the CDR3: TGTGCCAGTAGTTGGCAGGGTACCGACGAGCAGTACTTC. Its translation is CASSWQGTDEQYF.

This clone was observed once. V usage is TRBV7-9 and J usage is TRBJ2-3; 7 bases line up with TRBD1. Germline V gene lookup returns CDR1 SEHNR and CDR2 FQNEAQ (reference sequence). Losses at the gene ends were 5 bases for V and 3 bases for J; bases not matched to a gene: 11. The CDR3 loop spans 16 amino acids. Here the CDR3 DNA reads TGTGCCAGCAGCCGAGGGGGCAGCCAACTTACAGATACGCAGTATTTT. This gives the protein CASSRGGSQLTDTQYF.

The chain uses TRBV29-1 and TRBJ2-3; D is ambiguous. Germline-derived CDR1 and CDR2 are SQVTM and ANQGSEA. The length of the CDR3 is 10 residues. V dropped 6 bases and J dropped 3 bases, with 4 bases sitting between them. The CDR3 region is CSVRTDTQYF. The CDR3 nucleotides are TGCAGCGTCCGGACAGATACGCAGTATTTT.

The rearrangement uses TRBV5-4 and TRBJ2-1; the D gene is possibly TRBD2 (6 bases). This CDR3 has 14 residues. Trimming removed 3 bases at V and 3 bases at J, with 10 bases between. The V gene's germline CDR1 is SGHNT and CDR2 YYREEE (reference sequence). The CDR3 is CASSSLAVYNEQFF. As DNA, the CDR3 is TGTGCCAGCAGCTCTTTAGCGGTCTACAATGAGCAGTTCTTC.

This clone appeared once. The rearrangement uses TRBV7-9 and TRBJ1-2; no clear D gene. Per the germline V gene, CDR1 is SEHNR and CDR2 is FQNEAQ (reference sequence). Trimming took off 4 bases at V and 4 bases at J, with 16 bases between the two ends. This CDR3 has 15 amino acids. The chain's CDR3 is CASSYTDSPVYGYTF. In nucleotides, the CDR3 is TGTGCCAGCAGCTATACCGATTCCCCCGTCTATGGCTACACCTTC.

J is TRBJ2-1 and V is TRBV11-3; D gene unclear. This CDR3 has 15 residues. Per the germline V gene, CDR1 is SGHNT and CDR2 is YENEEA. The V gene lost 0 bases and the J gene lost 1 base, with 7 bases spanning the gap. In DNA form, the CDR3 reads TGTGCCAGCAGCTTAGATGTGGCGTCCTACAATGAGCAGTTCTTC. The encoded protein is CASSLDVASYNEQFF.

V is TRBV6-5 and J is TRBJ2-2, with 9 nucleotides matching TRBD1. The CDR3 extends over 14 amino acids. Germline V gene data show CDR1 as MNHEY and CDR2 as SVGAGI. The trim removed 11 bases at V and 3 bases at J, leaving 7 bases unmatched. CDR3 coding DNA: TGTGCCGGCACAGGGGGCGGGCACACCGGGGAGCTGTTTTTT. Translating gives CAGTGGGHTGELFF.

Only a few counts were recorded for this clone. The chain is built from TRBV6-6 and TRBJ1-4; D not certain. Trimming removed 2 bases from V and 5 bases from J, with 15 bases in between. Germline lookup yields CDR1 MNHNY and CDR2 SVGAGI (reference sequence). CDR3 size: 16 residues. CDR3 amino acids: CASSYPPGGANEKLFF. The CDR3 region has the DNA TGTGCCAGCAGTTACCCCCCGGGCGGCGCGAATGAAAAACTGTTTTTT.

The rearrangement links TRBV7-2 to TRBJ2-7, with 8 bases that match TRBD1. Germline V lookup: CDR1 SGHTA, CDR2 FQGNSA. V was pared by 5 bases and J by 3 bases, with 9 bases of the junction left unmatched. The CDR3 runs to 15 residues. As DNA, the CDR3 is TGTGCCAGCAGCGTCCCCGACAGGGGTTACTACGAGCAGTACTTC. The encoded protein is CASSVPDRGYYEQYF.

V and J are TRBV7-8 and TRBJ2-7; D perhaps matches TRBD2 (5 bases). Trimming removed 1 base at V and 3 bases at J, with 19 bases between. This CDR3 has 17 residues. The V gene's germline CDR1 is SGHVS and CDR2 FQNEAQ. The chain's CDR3 is CASSLEGGVTGVYEQYF. The CDR3 bases are TGTGCCAGCAGCTTAGAGGGTGGTGTTACCGGGGTCTACGAGCAGTACTTC.

The CDR3 reads CASSQGTGSLQPQHF. The CDR3 coding sequence is TGTGCCAGCAGCCAGGGGACAGGTAGTCTTCAGCCCCAGCATTTT. The chain uses TRBV14 and TRBJ1-5, with TRBD1 identical over 8 bases. The trim removed 3 bases at V and 6 bases at J, leaving 7 bases unmatched. The CDR3 length is 15 residues. The germline V gene encodes CDR1 SGHDN and CDR2 FVKESK.

This chain joins TRBV7-3 and TRBJ1-6, with D unclear. This CDR3 contains 13 residues. The germline V gene encodes CDR1 SGHTA and CDR2 FQGTGA. V lost 4 bases to trimming and J lost 7 bases, with 8 bases between them. The CDR3 coding sequence is TGTGCCAGCAGCTCAGCGGAAAATTCACCCCTCCACTTT. It is translated as CASSSAENSPLHF.

This clone was observed many times. The chain links TRBV19 to TRBJ1-2; D gene uncertain. Germline V gives CDR1 LNHDA, CDR2 SQIVND (reference sequence). This CDR3 is built from 14 residues. Trimming stripped 3 bases from V and 7 bases from J, with 15 bases between. In DNA, the CDR3 is TGTGCCAGTAGTATGGCCCCAGGAGCCCTTGGCTACACCTTC. Translation gives CASSMAPGALGYTF. Combining the CDR3 with reference TRBV19 and TRBJ1-2 gives the whole variable domain DGGITQSPKYLFRKEGQNVTLSCEQNLNHDAMYWYRQDPGQGLRLIYYSQIVNDFQKGDIAEGYSVSREKKESFPLTVTSAQKNPTAFYLCASSMAPGALGYTFGSGTRLTVV.

This clone was recorded a few times. CDR3 nucleotides: TGTGCCAGCAGCTTTCGGGACAGGTACTACGAGCAGTACTTC. Its protein is CASSFRDRYYEQYF. This chain links TRBV5-4 with TRBJ2-7, with TRBD1 identical over 8 bases. Germline CDR1 reads SGHNT; CDR2 reads YYREEE (reference sequence). CDR3 length: 14 residues. J was trimmed by 3 bases and V by 2 bases; bases with no gene match: 4.